This T cell receptor (beta chain) was observed in a study of blood T cell repertoires in COVID-19. On the study more broadly: The study drew acute and convalescent COVID-19 samples from the United States, Italy and Spain. Sample material is recorded as cDNA or gDNA derived from T cells, B-cell-depleted T cells, or PBMCs.

Original processing methods: Estimation of nucleated cell counts relied on the amplification of reference gene primers. Sequenced by immunoSEQ multiplex PCR; TCRdb stores in-frame clones only, minus some. The V and J calls and clone size come from that table; D and trimming were worked out from the DNA. This table holds 85,000 to 100,000 clones, 87% found once. Seattle researchers signed up patients amid active infection and tracked them longitudinally. V lost 5 bases and J lost 2; bases outside the gene matches: 6. CDR1 SEHNR and CDR2 FQNEAQ come from the germline V gene (reference sequence). This CDR3 has 17 amino acids.

This sequence joins TRBV7-9 and TRBJ2-5; 15 bases are a match to TRBD2. This receptor was obtained from a woman in her fifties or sixties with COVID-19, enrolled during active disease. The source material was peripheral blood. CDR3 region: CASSQGLAGGRQETQYF. The CDR3 DNA sequence: TGTGCCAGCAGCCAGGGACTAGCGGGGGGCAGGCAAGAGACCCAGTACTTC.